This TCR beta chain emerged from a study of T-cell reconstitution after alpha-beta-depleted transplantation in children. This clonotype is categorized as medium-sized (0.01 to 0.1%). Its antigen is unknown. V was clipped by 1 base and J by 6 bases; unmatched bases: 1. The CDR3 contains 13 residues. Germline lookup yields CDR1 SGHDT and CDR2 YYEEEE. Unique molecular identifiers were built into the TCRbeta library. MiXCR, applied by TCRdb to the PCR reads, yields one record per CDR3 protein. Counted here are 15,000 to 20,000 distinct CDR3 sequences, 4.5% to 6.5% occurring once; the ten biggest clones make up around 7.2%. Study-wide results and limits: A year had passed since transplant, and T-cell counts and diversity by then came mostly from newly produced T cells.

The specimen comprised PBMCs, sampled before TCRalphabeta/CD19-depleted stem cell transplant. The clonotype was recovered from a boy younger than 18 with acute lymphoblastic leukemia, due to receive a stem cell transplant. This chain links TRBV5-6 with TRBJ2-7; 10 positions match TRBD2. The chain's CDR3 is CASSLLAGVEQYF. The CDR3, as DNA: TGTGCCAGCAGCTTGCTAGCGGGAGTCGAGCAGTACTTC.